This TCR beta chain was observed in a study of cytomegalovirus exposure and HLA in healthy donors. Study-level findings and limits: It was approximately 150 TCR beta chains that were listed as cytomegalovirus-associated. The dataset shows that most TCR sequences were rare, while some public TCRs occurred in many donors. In an earlier analysis, in some 500 donors, most V segments appeared productive either ~90% or ~30% of the time. Only CMV serostatus was available as immune exposure information.

For this clone: Its antigen is unknown.

The CDR3 has 17 residues. Germline loops: CDR1 LGHNT, CDR2 FRNRAP. V dropped 1 base and J dropped 4 bases, with 19 bases sitting between them. It was with 60 Vbeta and 13 Jbeta primers that the PCR ran. Clones were sequenced by immunoSEQ multiplex PCR, and TCRdb holds only the in-frame ones, with some missing. The data contain approximately 200,000 clones, around 83% of them singletons. The sequenced material came from PBMCs. The genes are TRBV12-5 and TRBJ1-1, with D maybe TRBD1 (5 bases). This TCR derives from a girl under 18 in good health and CMV-seronegative. Written as DNA, the CDR3 is TGTGCTAGTGGTTTGGCCGGGACGCCTGGGCGGGGCACTGAAGCTTTCTTT. This encodes CASGLAGTPGRGTEAFF.